This TCR beta chain was recovered during a study of blood T cell repertoires in COVID-19. About the study: Spain, Italy and the United States supplied samples that represented acute and convalescent COVID-19.

The CDR3 sequence is 16 residues long. The V end lost 1 base, the J end lost 4 bases, and 16 bases lay between the germline ends. The germline CDR1 and CDR2 sequences are SGHAT and FQNNGV. Original processing notes: Amplified reference gene primers provided the basis for estimating nucleated cell counts. The repertoire was sequenced with immunoSEQ multiplex PCR; TCRdb's copy has only in-frame clones and lacks some. Clone size and the V and J calls come from that table; the DNA yielded D and trimming. The sample contains about 250,000 clones, about 85% of which appear only once. The sequence derives from a woman aged 55-70 years with active or convalescent COVID-19. Specimen: peripheral blood. The chain recombines TRBV11-2 with TRBJ2-5, with D tentatively TRBD2 (5 bases). The CDR3 region is CASSLGVVRAGETQYF. CDR3 DNA: TGTGCCAGCAGCTTAGGGGTAGTGAGGGCTGGAGAGACCCAGTACTTC.